The present entry profiles one T cell receptor beta chain with its context. Its specificity is unknown. This sample stems from a study of OX40 agonist ivuxolimab in advanced cancers. Study-level information: Therapy given before enrollment (anti-PD-1, anti-PD-L1 or anti-CTLA-4) was allowed, and roughly 41% had some. Three patients had partial responses: one hepatocellular carcinoma, two cutaneous melanoma. Overall study findings and caveats: At doses 0.1 to 3.0 mg/kg, CD4+ and CD8+ clones expanded.

Peripheral blood came from all dose cohorts at three timepoints. Clones were sequenced by immunoSEQ multiplex PCR, and TCRdb holds only the in-frame ones, with some missing. The profile covers tens of thousands of clones, with approximately 89% appearing a single time and 0.3% to 0.45% taken by the ten largest. Germline V CDR1 and CDR2: SGHTA, FQGNSA. Trimming took off 4 bases at V and 0 bases at J, with 15 bases between the two ends. The CDR3 has 16 amino acids. The rearrangement joins TRBV7-2 to TRBJ1-2; D is unclear. This specimen consisted of CD4+ or CD8+ T cells sorted from blood, obtained in a trial of the OX40 agonist ivuxolimab. The receptor comes from an adult with an advanced solid tumor such as melanoma, head and neck, liver or kidney cancer. Here the CDR3 reads CASSSRVTLSNYGYTF. The CDR3 nucleotides read TGTGCCAGCAGCTCCCGGGTTACCCTATCTAACTATGGCTACACCTTC.